The subject of this entry is one T cell receptor (beta chain). Antigen specificity is unknown. The CDR3 is made up of 15 amino acids. The V and J ends lost 2 bases and 5 bases respectively, with 13 bases between them. Germline V gene data show CDR1 as SGHKS and CDR2 as YYEKEE (reference sequence). This entry belongs to a study of CD8+CD57+ T cells in acquired aplastic anemia. Study information: Healthy donors gave about 10.8 million reads on average for CD4+ cells.

TCR beta VDJ and CDR3 profiling used genomic DNA as template. Each CDR3 protein is one row after TCRdb ran MiXCR on the reads. Among hundreds of thousands of distinct CDR3 sequences listed, about two thirds were seen once. Study conclusions and caveats: Comparison of patients with controls identified roughly 30 shared CD8+ CDR3 sequences.

The chain uses TRBV5-5 and TRBJ1-4, with TRBD1 as a possible D gene (5 bases). The clonotype originates from a human donor in good health, serving as a control. Sequencing input: sorted CD4+, CD8+, or CD8+CD57+ T cells (not recorded which) from PBMCs. The CDR3 DNA is TGTGCCAGCAGCTTCTTGGGACTTCAAAATGAAAAACTGTTTTTT. It translates to CASSFLGLQNEKLFF.